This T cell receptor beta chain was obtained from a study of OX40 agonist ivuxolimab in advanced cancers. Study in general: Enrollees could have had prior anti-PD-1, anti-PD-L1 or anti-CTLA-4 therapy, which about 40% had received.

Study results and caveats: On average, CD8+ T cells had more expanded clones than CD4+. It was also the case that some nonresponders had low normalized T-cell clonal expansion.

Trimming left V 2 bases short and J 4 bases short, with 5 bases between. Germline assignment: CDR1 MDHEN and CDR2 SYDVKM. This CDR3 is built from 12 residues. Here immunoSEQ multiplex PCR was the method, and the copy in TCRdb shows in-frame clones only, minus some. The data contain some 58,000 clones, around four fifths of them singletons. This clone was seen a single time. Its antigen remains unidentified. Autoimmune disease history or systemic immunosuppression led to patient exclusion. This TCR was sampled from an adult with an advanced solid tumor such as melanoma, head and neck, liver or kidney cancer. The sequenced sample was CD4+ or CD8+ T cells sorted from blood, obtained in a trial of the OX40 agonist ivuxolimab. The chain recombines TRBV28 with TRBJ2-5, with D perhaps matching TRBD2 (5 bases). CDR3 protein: CASSLAGETQYF. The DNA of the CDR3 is TGTGCCAGCAGTTTAGCGGGAGAGACCCAGTACTTC.